This T cell receptor beta chain originates from a study of T cells in localized non-small cell lung cancer. Remarks on this clone: Its antigen is still unknown.

Looked up from germline, CDR1 is MDHEN and CDR2 is SYDVKM. The CDR3 runs to 13 residues. Trimming removed 3 bases from V and 5 bases from J, with 8 bases in between. General observations from the study: Of the top 100 tumor clones, median around 60 were in adjacent lung, over 25 among its top 100. Peak T cell clonality was found in uninvolved adjacent lung, exceeding tumor. Heterogeneity stays possible, as sequencing covered only one tumor region.

The repertoire was sequenced with immunoSEQ multiplex PCR; TCRdb's copy has only in-frame clones and lacks some. The table records around 80,000 clones, less than 85% of them present only once. The rearrangement links TRBV28 to TRBJ2-1; D call uncertain. The source material was PBMCs, sampled before any cancer treatment. The source of this sequence is a man aged 35 to 70 with stage II squamous cell lung carcinoma. The CDR3 bases are TGTGCCAGCAGTTTGGCAGGAGACAATGAGCAGTTCTTC. It translates to CASSLAGDNEQFF.